This TCR beta chain was obtained from a study of persistence of HIV-infected CD4 T cells. Study-level background: Median time on suppressive ART was less than nine years. Multiple blood draws of up to about 200 mL, except two donors with single leukapheresis.

Germline CDR1 is MNHEY and CDR2 is SMNVEV (reference sequence). The CDR3 spans 16 residues. Trimming cost V 6 bases and J 0 bases, with 15 bases left between them. Worth noting for this clone: What it binds is unknown.

The libraries were made with immunoSEQ version 4 in survey mode. This table comes from immunoSEQ multiplex PCR, and its TCRdb copy is limited to in-frame clones, with some not included. The profile shows roughly 30,000 clones, 82% of them singletons. The stimulus was lysate of CMV-infected fibroblasts, approximately 9.6 ug/mL. Memory cells lacking CD40L and CD69 with high CD45RO were sorted. This TCR derives from an adult man with HIV who was CMV-seropositive. The chain links TRBV27 to TRBJ2-1; D possibly corresponds to TRBD2 (5 bases). Material: CD4+ T cells sorted from PBMCs after approximately 19-hour stimulation, obtained from a patient who received antiretroviral therapy. The CDR3 nucleotides read TGTGCCAGCAGCCTTATGGCCCGGGGCTCCTACAATGAGCAGTTCTTC. Translated: CASSLMARGSYNEQFF.